This T cell receptor (beta chain) was recovered during a study of T-cell memory formation after mild COVID-19. From germline, CDR1 is MNHEY and CDR2 SVGAGI. This CDR3 has 19 amino acids. V was cut by 7 bases and J by 0 bases, with 24 bases left in between. Study-wide findings and caveats: The finding that pre-infection memory included some responding clones suggested that cross-reactive memory joined. Chiefly within CM and EM were the contracting CD4+ clones; CD8+ ones were within EMRA. Researchers could not confirm that second-wave clones peaking on day 37 targeted SARS-CoV-2.

As for this clonotype: No antigen is known for it.

5'RACE primed at constant segments yielded TCR alpha and TCR beta cDNA libraries bearing sample barcodes and UMIs. MiXCR, applied by TCRdb to the 5' RACE reads, yields one record per CDR3 protein. The sample comprises fewer than 250,000 distinct CDR3 sequences, around 30% of which are singletons, and about an eighth rests with the top ten. Material: PBMCs or a T cell subset sorted from them (not recorded which). This sequence originates from an adult woman who had mild COVID-19 (a few samples of this study predate the infection). Cell type and time point are not known. The rearrangement uses TRBV6-5 and TRBJ1-4; tentative D call: TRBD1 (5 bases). The CDR3 region is CASKPFPRGAGATNEKLFF. The DNA for the CDR3 is TGTGCCAGCAAGCCCTTTCCCCGGGGCGCGGGGGCAACTAATGAAAAACTGTTTTTT.